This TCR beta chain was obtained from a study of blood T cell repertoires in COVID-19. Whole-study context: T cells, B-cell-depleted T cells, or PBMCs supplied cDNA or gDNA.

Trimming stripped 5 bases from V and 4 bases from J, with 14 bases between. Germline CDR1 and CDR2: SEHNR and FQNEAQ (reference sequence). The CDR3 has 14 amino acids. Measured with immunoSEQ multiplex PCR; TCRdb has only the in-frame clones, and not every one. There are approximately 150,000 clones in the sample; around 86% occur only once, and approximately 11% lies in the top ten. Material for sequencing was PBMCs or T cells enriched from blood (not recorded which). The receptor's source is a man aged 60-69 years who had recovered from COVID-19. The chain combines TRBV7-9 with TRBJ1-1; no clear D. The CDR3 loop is CASSQEGLVTEAFF. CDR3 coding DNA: TGTGCCAGCAGCCAGGAGGGATTGGTCACTGAAGCTTTCTTT.